A single sample is the source of the 5 T cell receptor beta chains below, sequenced in a study of cytomegalovirus exposure and HLA in healthy donors. The protocol was immunoSEQ multiplex PCR, while the TCRdb copy is restricted to in-frame clones and leaves out a portion. The table lists 300,000 to 400,000 clones, 86% of them singletons. Material for sequencing was PBMCs. These receptors were collected from a woman under 30 in good health and CMV-seronegative.

The chain combines TRBV4-2 with TRBJ2-1, with TRBD2 as a possible D gene (5 bases). The V gene's germline CDR1 is LGHNA and CDR2 YNFKEQ. Trimming left V 4 bases short and J 0 bases short, with 16 bases between. There are 17 residues in the CDR3. Written as DNA, the CDR3 is TGTGCCAGCAGCCTCATCCCCATAGCGAGCTCCTACAATGAGCAGTTCTTC. It yields the protein CASSLIPIASSYNEQFF.

This chain links TRBV4-2 with TRBJ1-5; 8 nucleotides align to TRBD1. The CDR3 contains 15 residues. V dropped 4 bases and J dropped 6; count of bases not matched to a gene: 8. CDR1 and CDR2 (germline): LGHNA, YNFKEQ. The CDR3 region is CASSPHGQGGQPQHF. The CDR3 DNA sequence: TGTGCCAGCAGCCCCCACGGACAGGGAGGTCAGCCCCAGCATTTT.

The chain couples TRBV27 to TRBJ1-4; 11 bases fit TRBD1. V was clipped by 5 bases and J by 2 bases; unmatched bases: 10. Germline V gives CDR1 MNHEY, CDR2 SMNVEV (reference sequence). CDR3 length: 18 residues. CDR3 protein: CASSLGQGARLTNEKLFF. The CDR3 nucleotides read TGTGCCAGCAGTCTCGGACAGGGGGCCCGCCTCACTAATGAAAAACTGTTTTTT.

This clone was counted a few times. The rearrangement links TRBV29-1 to TRBJ2-2, with 8 bases matching TRBD1. V shed 3 bases, J shed 6 bases, and the junction held 0 bases outside the gene matches. The CDR3 spans 12 residues. The germline gives CDR1 SQVTM, CDR2 ANQGSEA. This CDR3 reads CSVEDRAGELFF. CDR3 nucleotide sequence: TGCAGCGTTGAGGACAGGGCCGGGGAGCTGTTTTTT.

V and J are TRBV1 and TRBJ2-3; no check of the table's D call, TRBD2, against the DNA was made. TRBV1 corresponds to a pseudogene. The CDR3 covers 20 residues. The CDR3 reads CTSSHHRDGGAPGGTDTQYF. In DNA, the CDR3 is TGCACCAGCAGCCATCACCGGGACGGGGGGGCGCCCGGCGGCACAGATACGCAGTATTTT.